This T cell receptor (beta chain) was sequenced for a study of blood T cell repertoires in COVID-19. For the study at large: From the United States, Italy and Spain came samples of acute and convalescent COVID-19. The analysed material was cDNA or gDNA that came from T cells, B-cell-depleted T cells, or PBMCs.

Original processing notes: Amplification from reference gene primers served as the basis for estimated nucleated cell counts. Clones were read by immunoSEQ multiplex PCR, and TCRdb kept only the in-frame ones, dropping some. That table furnishes V, J and clone size, whereas the DNA furnished D and trimming. The sample consists of fewer than 200,000 clones, 84% of them appearing once. The CDR3 has 13 residues. Germline CDR1 reads DFQATT; CDR2 reads SNEGSKA (reference sequence). With 3 bases clipped from V and 8 bases from J, the junction kept 5 bases outside the gene matches. The origin of this receptor is a woman aged 80 or over with COVID-19, enrolled during active disease. Sequencing used peripheral blood. This chain links TRBV20-1 with TRBJ2-1; 9 bases match TRBD2. For the CDR3, the DNA is TGCAGTGCTAGTTCGCGGGGGGGGGATGAGCAGTTCTTC. Protein: CSASSRGGDEQFF.